This T cell receptor beta chain stems from a study of cytomegalovirus exposure and HLA in healthy donors. PCR involved 60 Vbeta and 13 Jbeta primers. Generated by immunoSEQ multiplex PCR, the TCRdb table keeps only in-frame clones and is missing some. The sample has 90,000 to 150,000 clones; roughly three fifths are singletons. This clone was observed a few times. The antigen remains unidentified. The study's findings and limits: Looking again later, the authors saw that most CMV-associated TCR beta chains seemed HLA-restricted.

The sequenced sample consisted of PBMCs. The source of this sequence is a man in his forties or fifties in good health and CMV-seropositive.

The CDR3 DNA reads as TGTGCCAGCAGTGACCCGACAGGGGGACTTGCAACTAATGAAAAACTGTTTTTT. This gives the protein CASSDPTGGLATNEKLFF. This chain connects TRBV6-1 to TRBJ1-4; TRBD1 agrees at 9 bases. Trimming took 3 bases from V and 0 from J; bases not matched to a gene: 8. Germline V gene data show CDR1 as MNHNS and CDR2 as SASEGT. The CDR3 consists of 18 residues.